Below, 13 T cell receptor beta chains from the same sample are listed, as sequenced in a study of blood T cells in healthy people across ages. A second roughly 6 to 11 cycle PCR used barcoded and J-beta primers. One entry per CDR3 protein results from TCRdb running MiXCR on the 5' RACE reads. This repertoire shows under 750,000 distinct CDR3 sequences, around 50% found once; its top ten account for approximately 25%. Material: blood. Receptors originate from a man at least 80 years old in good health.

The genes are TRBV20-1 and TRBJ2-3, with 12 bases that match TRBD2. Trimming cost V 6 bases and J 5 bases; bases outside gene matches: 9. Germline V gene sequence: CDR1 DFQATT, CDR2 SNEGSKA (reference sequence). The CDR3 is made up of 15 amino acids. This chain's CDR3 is CSATIGLAGKDTQYF. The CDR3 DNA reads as TGCAGTGCGACCATCGGACTAGCGGGAAAAGATACGCAGTATTTT.

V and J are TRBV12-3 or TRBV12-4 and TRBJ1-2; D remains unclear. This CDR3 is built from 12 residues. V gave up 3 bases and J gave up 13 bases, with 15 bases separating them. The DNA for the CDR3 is TGTGCCAGCAGTTTGACGGGATATCGGCTCACCTTC. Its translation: CASSLTGYRLTF.

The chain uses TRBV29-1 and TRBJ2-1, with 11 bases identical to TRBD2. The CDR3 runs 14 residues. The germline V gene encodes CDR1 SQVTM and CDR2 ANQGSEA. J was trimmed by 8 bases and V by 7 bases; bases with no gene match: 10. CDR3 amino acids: CSAISGGGGYEQFF. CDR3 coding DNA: TGCAGCGCCATTAGCGGGGGGGGTGGGTATGAGCAGTTCTTC.

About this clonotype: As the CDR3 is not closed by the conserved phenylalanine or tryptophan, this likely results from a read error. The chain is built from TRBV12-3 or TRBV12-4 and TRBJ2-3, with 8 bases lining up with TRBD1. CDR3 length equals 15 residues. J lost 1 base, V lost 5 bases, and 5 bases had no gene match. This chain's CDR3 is CASSRTGPGTDTQYS. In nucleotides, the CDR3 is TGTGCCAGCAGTCGGACAGGGCCCGGCACAGATACGCAGTATTCT.

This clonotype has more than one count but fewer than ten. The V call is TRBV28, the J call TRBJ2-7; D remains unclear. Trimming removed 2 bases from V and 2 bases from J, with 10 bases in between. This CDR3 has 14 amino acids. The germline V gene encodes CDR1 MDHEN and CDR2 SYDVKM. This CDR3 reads CASSLIGQTYEQYF. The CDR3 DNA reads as TGTGCCAGCAGTTTAATAGGTCAGACCTACGAGCAGTACTTC.

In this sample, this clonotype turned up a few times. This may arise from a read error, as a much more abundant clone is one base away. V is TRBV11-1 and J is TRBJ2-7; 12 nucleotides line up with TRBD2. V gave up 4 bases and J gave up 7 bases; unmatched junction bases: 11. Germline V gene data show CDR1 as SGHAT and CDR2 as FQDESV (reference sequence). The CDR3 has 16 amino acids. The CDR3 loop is CASSSLLAGGYNEQYF. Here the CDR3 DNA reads TGTGCCAGCAGCTCCCTACTAGCGGGGGGTTACAATGAGCAGTACTTC.

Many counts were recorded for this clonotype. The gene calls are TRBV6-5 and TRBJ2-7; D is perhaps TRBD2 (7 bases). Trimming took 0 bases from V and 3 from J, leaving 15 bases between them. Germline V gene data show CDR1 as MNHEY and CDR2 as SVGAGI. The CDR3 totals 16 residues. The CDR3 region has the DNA TGTGCCAGCAGTTACTCCAGAGGGGGAGGGAACTACGAGCAGTACTTC. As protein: CASSYSRGGGNYEQYF.

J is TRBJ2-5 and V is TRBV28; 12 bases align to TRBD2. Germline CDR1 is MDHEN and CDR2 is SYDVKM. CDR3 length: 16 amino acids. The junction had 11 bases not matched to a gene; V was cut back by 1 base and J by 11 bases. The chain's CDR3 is CASSLLTSGRGNEQYF. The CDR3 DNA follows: TGTGCCAGCAGTTTATTGACTAGCGGGAGAGGGAATGAGCAGTACTTC.

CDR3 loop: CASSPRARQVHGYTF. DNA for the CDR3: TGTGCCAGCAGCCCGCGGGCGCGACAGGTCCATGGCTACACCTTC. The genes are TRBV7-9 and TRBJ1-2; D may be TRBD1 (6 bases). The CDR3 is made up of 15 amino acids. Trimming shortened V by 5 bases and J by 6 bases, and 19 bases separated the two germline ends. In germline, CDR1 is SEHNR, CDR2 FQNEAQ (reference sequence).

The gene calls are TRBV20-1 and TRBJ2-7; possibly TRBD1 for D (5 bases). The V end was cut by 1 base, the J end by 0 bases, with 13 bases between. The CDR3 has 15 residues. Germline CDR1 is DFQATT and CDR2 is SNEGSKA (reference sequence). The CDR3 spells CSARGVRASSYEQYF. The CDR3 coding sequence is TGCAGTGCTAGAGGCGTCAGGGCAAGCTCCTACGAGCAGTACTTC.

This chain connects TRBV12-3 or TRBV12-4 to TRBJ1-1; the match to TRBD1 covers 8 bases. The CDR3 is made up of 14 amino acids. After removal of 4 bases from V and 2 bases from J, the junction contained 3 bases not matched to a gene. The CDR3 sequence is CASSYRGGNTEAFF. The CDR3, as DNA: TGTGCCAGCAGTTACAGGGGGGGTAACACTGAAGCTTTCTTT.

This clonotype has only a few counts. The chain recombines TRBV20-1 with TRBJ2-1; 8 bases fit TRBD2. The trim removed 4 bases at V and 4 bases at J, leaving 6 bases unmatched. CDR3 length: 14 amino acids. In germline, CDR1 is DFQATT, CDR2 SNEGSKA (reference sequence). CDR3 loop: CSANQRETYNEQFF. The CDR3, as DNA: TGCAGTGCTAACCAGCGGGAGACATACAATGAGCAGTTCTTC.

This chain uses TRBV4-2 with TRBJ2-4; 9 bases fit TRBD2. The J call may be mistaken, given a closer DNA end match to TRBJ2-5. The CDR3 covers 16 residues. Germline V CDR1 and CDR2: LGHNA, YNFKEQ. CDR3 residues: CASSQDVAGERKTQYF. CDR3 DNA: TGTGCCAGCAGCCAAGACGTAGCGGGAGAGCGTAAGACCCAGTACTTC.